This TCR beta chain comes out of a study of blood T cell repertoires in COVID-19 (dated by TCRdb to 2020 to 2022). Regarding the study in general: Samples from collaborators originated in the United States, Italy and Spain and spanned both the acute and convalescent phases of COVID-19. The prospective study material was composed of cDNA or gDNA derived from T cells, B-cell-depleted T cells, or PBMCs. Samples came from the ongoing ImmuneRACE study (first 160 participants) plus 1,254 subjects from 6 global collaborators. Deeply sampled blood TCRbeta repertoires from subjects exposed to, actively infected with, or recovered from COVID-19 were included in the dataset. A de-identified subject ID, COVID-19 status, age in years and sex were almost always included in the sample metadata. The repertoires were made available in a free public database intended to serve as a resource for research on the immune response to SARS-CoV-2. Where available, HLA class I and class II types were taken from metadata supplied by the sample provider and were not determined by assay-based typing. What the work shows at the level of the full study, not this receptor alone: The quantity of clinical and demographic metadata differed by source and by participant and was supplied without curation.

From the cysteine up to the phenylalanine, the CDR3 has a length of 16 residues. Of the read, only the CDR3 DNA is kept; its 48 bases are in frame from base 1. According to the germline V gene, CDR1 reads SNHLY and CDR2 reads FYNNEI. V lost 5 bases and J lost 5 bases; the stretch between them is 19 bases long. A word on this clone: The specificity of this receptor is unknown. It has no much larger one-base neighbor in the sample; base qualities were not kept.

In the prospective study, participants were roughly 18 to 100 years old, resided in fewer than 25 geographic areas of the United States, and were enrolled through a virtual design. Cohort assignment in the prospective study relied on participant-reported clinical history from a screening survey and a study questionnaire. In the prospective study, whole blood, serum and a nasopharyngeal or oropharyngeal swab were collected from each participant by mobile phlebotomists. Additional blood draws and questionnaires over an approximately two-month period could optionally be provided by prospective study participants. Prospective study blood samples were shipped either frozen or at room temperature before DNA extraction. The immunoSEQ Assay, a bias-controlled multiplex PCR, was used to amplify TCRbeta CDR3 regions from genomic DNA. Per the authors' processing: The number of nucleated cells in each sample was estimated by amplification of reference gene primers within the assay. Sequence reads were collapsed and filtered to measure the absolute abundance of every unique TCRbeta CDR3 rearrangement. For each sample, productive Simpson clonality was calculated as the square root of Simpson's diversity index across productive rearrangements. This is the immuneACCESS table as TCRdb keeps it, with only in-frame sequences that have V and J called. A part of the clones is gone; compared with another copy, unresolved V genes explain less than half, and the rest is unexplained. D and trimming were read from the DNA, whereas the V and J calls and clone size are those reported in that table. The sample records 220,000 or so clones, approximately 92% of which are singletons. Together, the top ten hold under 3.5% of the sample.

The chain employs TRBV2 and TRBJ2-1; the D gene is possibly TRBD1, with 6 bases matching. The sequencing sample was made of PBMCs or T cells enriched from blood (not recorded which). The TCR originated in a woman under 30 in a cohort exposed to, infected with or recovered from COVID-19 (not recorded which). The CDR3 region has the sequence CASSLQGGSWDNEQFF. The DNA sequence is given as TGTGCCAGCAGTTTACAGGGCGGTAGTTGGGACAATGAGCAGTTCTTC.